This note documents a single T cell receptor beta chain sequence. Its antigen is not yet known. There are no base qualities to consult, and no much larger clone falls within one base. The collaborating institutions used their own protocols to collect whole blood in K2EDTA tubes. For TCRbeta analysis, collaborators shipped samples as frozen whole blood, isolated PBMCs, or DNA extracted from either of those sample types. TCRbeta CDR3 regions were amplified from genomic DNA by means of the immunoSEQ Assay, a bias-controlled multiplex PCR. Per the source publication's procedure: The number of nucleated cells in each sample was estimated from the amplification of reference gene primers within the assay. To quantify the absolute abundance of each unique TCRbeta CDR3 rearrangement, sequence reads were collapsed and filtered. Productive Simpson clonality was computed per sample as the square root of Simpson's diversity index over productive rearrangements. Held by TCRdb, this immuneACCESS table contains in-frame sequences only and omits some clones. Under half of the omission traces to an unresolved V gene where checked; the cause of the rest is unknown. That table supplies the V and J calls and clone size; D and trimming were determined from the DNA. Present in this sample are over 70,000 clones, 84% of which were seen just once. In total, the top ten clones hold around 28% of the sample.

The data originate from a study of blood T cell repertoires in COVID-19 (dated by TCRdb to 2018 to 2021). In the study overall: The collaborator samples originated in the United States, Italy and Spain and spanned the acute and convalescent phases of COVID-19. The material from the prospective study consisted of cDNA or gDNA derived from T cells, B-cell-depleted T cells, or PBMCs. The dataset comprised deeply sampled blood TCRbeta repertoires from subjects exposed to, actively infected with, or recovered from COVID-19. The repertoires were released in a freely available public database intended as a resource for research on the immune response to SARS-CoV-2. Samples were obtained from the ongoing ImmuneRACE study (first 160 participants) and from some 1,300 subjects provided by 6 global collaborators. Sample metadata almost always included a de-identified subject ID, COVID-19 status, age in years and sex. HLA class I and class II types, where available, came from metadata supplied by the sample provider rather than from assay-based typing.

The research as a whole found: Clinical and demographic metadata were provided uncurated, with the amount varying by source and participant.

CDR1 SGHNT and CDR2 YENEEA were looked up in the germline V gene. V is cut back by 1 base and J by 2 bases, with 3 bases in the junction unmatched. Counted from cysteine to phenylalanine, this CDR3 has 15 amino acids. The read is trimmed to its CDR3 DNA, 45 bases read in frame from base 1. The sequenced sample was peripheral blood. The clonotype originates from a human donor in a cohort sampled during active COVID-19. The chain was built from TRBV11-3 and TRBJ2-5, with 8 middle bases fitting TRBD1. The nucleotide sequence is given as TGTGCCAGCAGCTTAGGACAGGGGTTACAAGAGACCCAGTACTTC. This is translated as CASSLGQGLQETQYF. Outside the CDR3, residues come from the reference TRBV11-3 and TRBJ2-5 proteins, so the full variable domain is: EAGVVQSPRYKIIEKKQPVAFWCNPISGHNTLYWYLQNLGQGPELLIRYENEEAVDDSQLPKDRFSAERLKGVDSTLKIQPAELGDSAVYLCASSLGQGLQETQYFGPGTRLLVL.